These T cell receptor beta chains were read from a single sample in a study of cytomegalovirus exposure and HLA in healthy donors. Using immunoSEQ multiplex PCR, the repertoire was profiled, and TCRdb retains in-frame clones only, with some absent. The listing records 150,000 or so clones. Sequencing was done on a sample of PBMCs. These receptor sequences come from a woman aged 60-75 years in good health and CMV-seronegative. The CDR3 runs from the conserved cysteine through the conserved F or W. D genes are given only for firm matches.

>TRBJ1-2|-|TRBV29-1
TGCAGCGCTGACAAACAGGTATTGGAGGGCTACACCTTC
CSADKQVLEGYTF
>TRBJ2-3|TRBD2|TRBV11-2
TGTGCCAGCAGCTTTCGGGGCGGGAGGTTGGAAACAGATACGCAGTATTTT
CASSFRGGRLETDTQYF
>TRBJ1-2|TRBD1|TRBV4-1
TGCGCCAGCAGCCACCCGGACAGGGGGAATGGCTACACCTTC
CASSHPDRGNGYTF
>TRBJ1-6|TRBD1|TRBV2
TGTGCCAGCATACCGAGGACAGGGGGCAATTATTCACCCCTCCACTTT
CASIPRTGGNYSPLHF
>TRBJ1-5|-|TRBV19
TGTGCCAGTAGTATTGTTGAGGCCTCGAGCAATCAGCCCCAGCATTTT
CASSIVEASSNQPQHF
>TRBJ1-4|TRBD1|TRBV7-9
TGTGCCAGCAGCCCCGGACAGGCAACTAATGAAAAACTGTTTTTT
CASSPGQATNEKLFF
>TRBJ2-1|-|TRBV6-6
TGTGCCATCTCTCACGGTTGGTCCTACAATGAGCAGTTCTTC
CAISHGWSYNEQFF
>TRBJ2-3|-|TRBV7-2
TGTGCCAGCAGCTTAGAGAGGCCAGGCACAGATACGCAGTATTTT
CASSLERPGTDTQYF
>TRBJ1-2|TRBD1|TRBV18
TGTGCCAGCTCACCACCGGGACAGGGGAGGGGTGGCTACACCTTC
CASSPPGQGRGGYTF
>TRBJ2-1|-|TRBV4-2
TGTGCCAGCAGCCCAGGAGGTGTCCGGGGAGACAATGAGCAGTTCTTC
CASSPGGVRGDNEQFF
>TRBJ1-4|TRBD1|TRBV29-1
TGCAGCGTACAGGGGTCAGATGAAAAACTGTTTTTT
CSVQGSDEKLFF
>TRBJ2-7|TRBD2|TRBV18
TGTGCCAGCTCACCGGGGACTAGCGGTTACGAGCAGTACTTC
CASSPGTSGYEQYF
>TRBJ2-3|TRBD2|TRBV19
TGTGCCAGTAGCGGGGGGGCAGACTGGGGCACAGATACGCAGTATTTT
CASSGGADWGTDTQYF
>TRBJ1-5|-|TRBV7-9
TGTGCCAGCAGCTTGACAGGACCCGTGATTCAGCCCCAGCATTTT
CASSLTGPVIQPQHF
>TRBJ1-4|TRBD1|TRBV7-9
TGTGCCAGCAGCGCCGGACAGGGGGAGCAAGGCGAAAAACTGTTTTTT
CASSAGQGEQGEKLFF
>TRBJ2-3|TRBD2|TRBV2
TGTGCCAGCAGGCGCGGGAGTATCTCAGATACGCAGTATTTT
CASRRGSISDTQYF